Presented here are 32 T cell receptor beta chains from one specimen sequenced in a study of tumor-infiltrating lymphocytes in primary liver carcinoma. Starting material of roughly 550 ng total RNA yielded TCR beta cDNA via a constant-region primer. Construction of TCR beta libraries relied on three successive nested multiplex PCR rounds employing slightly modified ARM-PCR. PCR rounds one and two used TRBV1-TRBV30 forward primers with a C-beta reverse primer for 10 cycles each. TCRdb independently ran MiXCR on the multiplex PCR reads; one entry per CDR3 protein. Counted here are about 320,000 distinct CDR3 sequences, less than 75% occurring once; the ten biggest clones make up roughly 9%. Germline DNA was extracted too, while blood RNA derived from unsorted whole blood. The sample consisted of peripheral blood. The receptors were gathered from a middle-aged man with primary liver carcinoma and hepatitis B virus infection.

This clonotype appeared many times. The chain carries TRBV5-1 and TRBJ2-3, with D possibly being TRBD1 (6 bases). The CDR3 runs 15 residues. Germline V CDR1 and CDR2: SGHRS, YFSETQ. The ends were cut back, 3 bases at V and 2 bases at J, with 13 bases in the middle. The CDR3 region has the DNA TGCGCCAGCAGCTCATTCCGGGACATCACAGATACGCAGTATTTT. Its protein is CASSSFRDITDTQYF.

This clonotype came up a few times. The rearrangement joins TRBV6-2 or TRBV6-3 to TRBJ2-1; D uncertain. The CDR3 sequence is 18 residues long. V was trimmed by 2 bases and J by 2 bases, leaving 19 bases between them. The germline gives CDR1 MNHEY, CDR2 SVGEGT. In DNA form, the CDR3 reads TGTGCCAGCAGTTACCTCCCTCTCCAGGCGCCGACCTACAATGAGCAGTTCTTC. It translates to CASSYLPLQAPTYNEQFF.

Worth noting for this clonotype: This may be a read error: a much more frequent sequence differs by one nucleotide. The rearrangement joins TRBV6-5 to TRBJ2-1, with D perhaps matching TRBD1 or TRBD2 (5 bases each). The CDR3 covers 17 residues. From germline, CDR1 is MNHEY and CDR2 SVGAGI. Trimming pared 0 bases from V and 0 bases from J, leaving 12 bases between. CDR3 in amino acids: CASSYSRGVSSYNEQFF. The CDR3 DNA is TGTGCCAGCAGTTACTCGAGAGGGGTAAGCTCCTACAATGAGCAGTTCTTC.

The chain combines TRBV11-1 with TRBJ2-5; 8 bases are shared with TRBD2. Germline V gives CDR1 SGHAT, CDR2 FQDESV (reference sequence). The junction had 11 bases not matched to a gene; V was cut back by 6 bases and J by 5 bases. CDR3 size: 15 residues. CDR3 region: CASSPRTSPMETQYF. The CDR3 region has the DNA TGTGCCAGCAGTCCCAGGACTAGCCCCATGGAGACCCAGTACTTC.

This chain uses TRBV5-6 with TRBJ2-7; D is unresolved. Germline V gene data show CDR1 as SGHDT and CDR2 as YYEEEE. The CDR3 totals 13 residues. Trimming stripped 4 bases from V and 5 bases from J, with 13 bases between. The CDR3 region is CASSGGPAHEQYF. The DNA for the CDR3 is TGTGCCAGCAGCGGTGGGCCCGCCCACGAGCAGTACTTC.

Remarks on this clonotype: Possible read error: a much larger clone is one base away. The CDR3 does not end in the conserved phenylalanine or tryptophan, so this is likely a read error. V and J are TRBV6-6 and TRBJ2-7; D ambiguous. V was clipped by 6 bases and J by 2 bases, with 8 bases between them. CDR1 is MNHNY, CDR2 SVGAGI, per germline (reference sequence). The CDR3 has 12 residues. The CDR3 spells CASSSGAYEQYL. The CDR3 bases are TGTGCCAGCAGCTCCGGTGCCTACGAGCAGTACCTC.

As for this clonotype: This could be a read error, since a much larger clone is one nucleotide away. This CDR3 is CASSVRRRVDQPQHF. The CDR3 coding sequence is TGTGCCAGCAGTGTCCGCAGGAGGGTAGATCAGCCCCAGCATTTT. The chain uses TRBV6-1 and TRBJ1-5, with D unresolved. This CDR3 is built from 15 residues. Germline V CDR1 and CDR2: MNHNS, SASEGT. V shed 4 bases and J shed 5 bases, with 15 bases lying between them.

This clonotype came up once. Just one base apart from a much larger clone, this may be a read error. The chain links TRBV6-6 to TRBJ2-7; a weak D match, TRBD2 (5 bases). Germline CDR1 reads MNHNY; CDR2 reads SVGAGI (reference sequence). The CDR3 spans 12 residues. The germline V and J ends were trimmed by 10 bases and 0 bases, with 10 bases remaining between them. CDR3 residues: CANTGDSYEQYF. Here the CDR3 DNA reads TGTGCCAACACCGGGGACTCCTACGAGCAGTACTTC.

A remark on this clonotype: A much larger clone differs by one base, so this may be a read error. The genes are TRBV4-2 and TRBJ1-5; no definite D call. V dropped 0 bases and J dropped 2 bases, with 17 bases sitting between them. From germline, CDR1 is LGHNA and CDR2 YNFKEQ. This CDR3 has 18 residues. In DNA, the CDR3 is TGTGCCAGCAGCCAAGACCATGCTGGGTTTGTTGGCAATCAGCCCCAGCATTTT. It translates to CASSQDHAGFVGNQPQHF.

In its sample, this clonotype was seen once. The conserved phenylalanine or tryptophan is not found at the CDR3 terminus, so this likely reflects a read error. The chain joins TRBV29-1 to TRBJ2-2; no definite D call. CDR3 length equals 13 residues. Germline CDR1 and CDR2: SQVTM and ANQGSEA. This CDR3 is CSVDGRNTGELFL. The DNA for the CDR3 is TGCAGTGTTGATGGCAGGAACACCGGGGAGCTGTTTTTG.

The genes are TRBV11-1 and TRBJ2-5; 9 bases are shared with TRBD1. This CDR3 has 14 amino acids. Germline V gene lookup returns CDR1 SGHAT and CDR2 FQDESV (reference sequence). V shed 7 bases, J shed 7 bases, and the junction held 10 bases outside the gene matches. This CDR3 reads CASTPGTGIGTQYF. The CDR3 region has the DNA TGTGCCAGCACACCCGGGACAGGGATAGGGACCCAGTACTTC.

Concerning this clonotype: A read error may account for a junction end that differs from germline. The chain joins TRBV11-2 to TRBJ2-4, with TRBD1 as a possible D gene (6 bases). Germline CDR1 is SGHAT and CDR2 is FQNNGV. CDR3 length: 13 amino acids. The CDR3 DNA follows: TGTGTCAGCAGCCAACAGGGTAGGAGCTTTCAGTACTTC. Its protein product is CVSSQQGRSFQYF. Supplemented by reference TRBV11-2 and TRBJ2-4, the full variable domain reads EAGVAQSPRYKIIEKRQSVAFWCNPISGHATLYWYQQILGQGPKLLIQFQNNGVVDDSQLPKDRFSAERLKGVDSTLKIQPAKLEDSAVYLCVSSQQGRSFQYFGAGTRLSVL.

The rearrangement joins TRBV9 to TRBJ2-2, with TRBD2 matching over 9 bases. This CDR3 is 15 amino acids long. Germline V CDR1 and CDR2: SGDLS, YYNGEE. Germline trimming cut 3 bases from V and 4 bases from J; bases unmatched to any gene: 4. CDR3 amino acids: CASSAGTSRTGELFF. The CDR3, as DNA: TGTGCCAGCAGCGCCGGGACTAGCCGCACCGGGGAGCTGTTTTTT. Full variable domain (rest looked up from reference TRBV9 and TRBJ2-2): DSGVTQTPKHLITATGQRVTLRCSPRSGDLSVYWYQQSLDQGLQFLIQYYNGEERAKGNILERFSAQQFPDLHSELNLSSLELGDSALYFCASSAGTSRTGELFFGEGSRLTVL.

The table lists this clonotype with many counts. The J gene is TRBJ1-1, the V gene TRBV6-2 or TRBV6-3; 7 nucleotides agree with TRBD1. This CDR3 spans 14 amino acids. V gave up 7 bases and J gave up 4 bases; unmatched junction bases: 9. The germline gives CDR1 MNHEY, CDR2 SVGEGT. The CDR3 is CASTETGVGTEAFF. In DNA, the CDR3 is TGTGCCAGCACAGAAACAGGGGTAGGCACTGAAGCTTTCTTT.

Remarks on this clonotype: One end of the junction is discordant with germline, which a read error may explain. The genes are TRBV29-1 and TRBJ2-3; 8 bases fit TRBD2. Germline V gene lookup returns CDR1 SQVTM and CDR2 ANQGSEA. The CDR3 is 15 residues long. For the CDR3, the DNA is TGCAGCGTTGAAGGCCTAGCGGGCCGTTCAGATACGCAATATTTT. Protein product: CSVEGLAGRSDTQYF.

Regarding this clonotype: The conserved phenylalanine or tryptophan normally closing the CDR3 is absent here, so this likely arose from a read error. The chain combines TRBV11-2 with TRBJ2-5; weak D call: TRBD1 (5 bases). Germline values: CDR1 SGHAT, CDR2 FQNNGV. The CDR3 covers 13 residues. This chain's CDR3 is CVSSSIQAETQYL. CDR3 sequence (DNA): TGTGTCAGCAGCTCAATACAGGCCGAGACCCAGTACTTA.

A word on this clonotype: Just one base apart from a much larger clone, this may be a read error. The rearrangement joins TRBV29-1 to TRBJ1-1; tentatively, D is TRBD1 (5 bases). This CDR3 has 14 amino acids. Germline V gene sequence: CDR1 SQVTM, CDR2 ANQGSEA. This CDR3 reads CSIEERHWGTEAFF. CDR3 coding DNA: TGCAGCATTGAAGAAAGACATTGGGGGACTGAAGCTTTCTTT.

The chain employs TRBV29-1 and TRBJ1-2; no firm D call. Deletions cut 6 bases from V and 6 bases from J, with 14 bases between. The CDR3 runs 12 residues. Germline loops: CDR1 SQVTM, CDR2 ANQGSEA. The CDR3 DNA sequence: TGCAGCGTCGTCGGGTTGATGGATGGCTACACCTTC. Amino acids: CSVVGLMDGYTF.

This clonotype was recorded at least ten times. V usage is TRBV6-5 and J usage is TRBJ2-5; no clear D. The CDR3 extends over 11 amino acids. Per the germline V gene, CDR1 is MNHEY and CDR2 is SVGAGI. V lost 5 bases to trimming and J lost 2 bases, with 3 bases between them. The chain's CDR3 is CASSHQETQYF. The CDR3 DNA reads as TGTGCCAGCAGTCATCAAGAGACCCAGTACTTC.

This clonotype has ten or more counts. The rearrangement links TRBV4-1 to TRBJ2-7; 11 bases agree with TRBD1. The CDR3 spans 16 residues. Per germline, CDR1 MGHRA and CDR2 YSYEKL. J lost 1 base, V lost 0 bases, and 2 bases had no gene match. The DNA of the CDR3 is TGCGCCAGCAGCCAAGAGGACAGGGGGCATTCCTACGAGCAGTACTTC. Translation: CASSQEDRGHSYEQYF.

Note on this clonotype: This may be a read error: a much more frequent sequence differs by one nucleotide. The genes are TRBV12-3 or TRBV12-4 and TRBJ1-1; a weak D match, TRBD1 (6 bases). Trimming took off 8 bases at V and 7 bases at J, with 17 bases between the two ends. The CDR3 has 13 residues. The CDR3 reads CASSPQGGVEAFF. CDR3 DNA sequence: TGTGCCAGCTCCCCACAGGGAGGGGTTGAAGCTTTCTTT.

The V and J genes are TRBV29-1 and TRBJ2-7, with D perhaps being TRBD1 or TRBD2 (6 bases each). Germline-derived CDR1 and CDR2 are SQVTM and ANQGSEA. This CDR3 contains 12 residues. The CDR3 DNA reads TGCAACATTGAGGGGGGTGGCGACGAGCAGTACTTC. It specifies CNIEGGGDEQYF.

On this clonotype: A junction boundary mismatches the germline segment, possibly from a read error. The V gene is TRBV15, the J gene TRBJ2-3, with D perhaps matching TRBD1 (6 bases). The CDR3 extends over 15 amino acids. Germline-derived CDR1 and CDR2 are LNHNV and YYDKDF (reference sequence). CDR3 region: CATCRQTGRTDTQYF. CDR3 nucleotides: TGTGCCACCTGCAGACAGACAGGCCGCACAGATACGCAGTATTTT.

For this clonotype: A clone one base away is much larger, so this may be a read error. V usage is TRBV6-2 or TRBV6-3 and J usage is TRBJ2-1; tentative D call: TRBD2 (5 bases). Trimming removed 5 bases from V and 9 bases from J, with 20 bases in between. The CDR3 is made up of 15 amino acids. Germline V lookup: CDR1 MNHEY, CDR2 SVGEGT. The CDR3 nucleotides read TGTGCCAGCAGTCATATCGGCGGGCCGCTCGGTGAGCAGTTCTTC. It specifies CASSHIGGPLGEQFF.

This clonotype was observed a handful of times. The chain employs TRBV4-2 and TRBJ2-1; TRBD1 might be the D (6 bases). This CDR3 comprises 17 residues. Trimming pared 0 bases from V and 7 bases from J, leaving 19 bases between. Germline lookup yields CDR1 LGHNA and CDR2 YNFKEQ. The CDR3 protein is CASSQDSRGRGGNEQFF. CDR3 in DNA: TGTGCCAGCAGCCAAGATTCCCGGGGCAGGGGCGGGAATGAGCAGTTCTTC.

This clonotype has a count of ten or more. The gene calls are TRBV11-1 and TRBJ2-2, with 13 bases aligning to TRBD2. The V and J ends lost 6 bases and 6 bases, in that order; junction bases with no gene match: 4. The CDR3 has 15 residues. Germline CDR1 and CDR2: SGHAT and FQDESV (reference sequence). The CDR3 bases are TGTGCCAGCAGTCGGACTAGCGGGAGTTCCGGGGAGCTGTTTTTT. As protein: CASSRTSGSSGELFF.

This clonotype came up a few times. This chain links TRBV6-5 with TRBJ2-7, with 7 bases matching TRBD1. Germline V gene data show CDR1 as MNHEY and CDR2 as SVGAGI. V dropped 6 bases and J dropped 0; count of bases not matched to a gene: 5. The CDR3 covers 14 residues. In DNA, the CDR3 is TGTGCCAGCAGAATGACAGGGAGCTCCTACGAGCAGTACTTC. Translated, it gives CASRMTGSSYEQYF.

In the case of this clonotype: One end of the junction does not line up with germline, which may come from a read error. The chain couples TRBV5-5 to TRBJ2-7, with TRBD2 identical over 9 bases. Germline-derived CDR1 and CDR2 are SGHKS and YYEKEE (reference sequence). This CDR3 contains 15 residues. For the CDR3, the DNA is TGTACCAGCAGCTTGTTAGCGGGAGAGATCTACGAGCAGTACTTC. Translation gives CTSSLLAGEIYEQYF.

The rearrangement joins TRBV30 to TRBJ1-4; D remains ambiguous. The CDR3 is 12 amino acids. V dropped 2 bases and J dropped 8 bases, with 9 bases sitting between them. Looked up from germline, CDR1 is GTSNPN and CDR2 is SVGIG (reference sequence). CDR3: CAWSKSREKLFF. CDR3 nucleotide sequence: TGTGCCTGGAGTAAGTCCAGGGAAAAACTGTTTTTT.

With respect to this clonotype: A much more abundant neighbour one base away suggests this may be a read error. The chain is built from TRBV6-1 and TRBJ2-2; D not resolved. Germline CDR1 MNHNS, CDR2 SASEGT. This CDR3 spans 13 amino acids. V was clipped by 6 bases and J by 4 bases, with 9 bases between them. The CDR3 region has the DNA TGTGCCAGCAGAGGCGTCCTCACCGGGGAGCTGTTTTTT. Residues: CASRGVLTGELFF.

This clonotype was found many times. The CDR3 DNA reads TGTGCCAGCAGAAGGGACAGTCGTGCAGATACGCAGTATTTT. Translating gives CASRRDSRADTQYF. This chain links TRBV6-1 with TRBJ2-3; 7 positions match TRBD1. The germline gives CDR1 MNHNS, CDR2 SASEGT. CDR3 length equals 14 residues. J lost 4 bases, V lost 6 bases, and 7 bases had no gene match.

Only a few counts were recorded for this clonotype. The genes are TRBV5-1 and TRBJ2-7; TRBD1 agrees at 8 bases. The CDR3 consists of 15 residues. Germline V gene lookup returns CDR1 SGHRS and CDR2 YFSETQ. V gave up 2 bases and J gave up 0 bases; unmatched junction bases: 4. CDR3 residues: CASSLGQGRSYEQYF. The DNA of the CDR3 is TGCGCCAGCAGCTTAGGACAGGGACGCTCCTACGAGCAGTACTTC.